The rows below give T cell receptor beta chains drawn from one sample of a study of sequential checkpoint blockade in melanoma. Only in-frame clones appear in the TCRdb table, and some are missing; sequencing was by immunoSEQ multiplex PCR. Here the sample spans 20,000 to 25,000 clones, 25% to 35% being singletons. The input for sequencing was tumor tissue (inferred from file names), taken from a patient given nivolumab and ipilimumab in sequence. The receptors here all came from a human donor with melanoma. Both conserved end residues are part of each CDR3. D genes are given only for firm matches. Clone size appears in some rows only: once, few, many, or a class for an expanded clone.

v_gene,j_gene,d_gene,abundance,CDR3aa,CDR3nt
TRBV2,TRBJ2-7,-,-,CASSEEPPGAYF,TGTGCCAGCAGTGAGGAGCCCCCTGGGGCGTACTTC
TRBV23-1,TRBJ2-1,-,-,CASSPLGNNEQFF,TGCGCCAGCAGCCCCTTGGGGAACAATGAGCAGTTCTTC
TRBV23-1,TRBJ2-5,-,-,CASNVRGGSVETQYF,TGCGCCAGCAACGTGCGTGGGGGCTCGGTCGAGACCCAGTACTTC
TRBV9,TRBJ1-1,-,few,CASSVAVNTEAFF,TGTGCCAGCAGCGTAGCAGTGAACACTGAAGCTTTCTTT
TRBV11-3,TRBJ1-6,-,many,CASSFPSDYNSPLHF,TGTGCCAGCAGCTTTCCCTCCGACTATAATTCACCCCTCCACTTT
TRBV28,TRBJ2-7,-,once,CASSRNSPQLQYF,TGTGCCAGCAGTCGAAATTCACCCCAATTACAGTACTTC
TRBV6-8,TRBJ1-2,TRBD1,few,CASSYRGQGQSNYGYTF,TGTGCCAGCAGTTACCGAGGACAGGGGCAATCCAACTATGGCTACACCTTC
TRBV11-3,TRBJ2-2,TRBD1,-,CASSSWTGQNTGELFF,TGTGCCAGCAGCTCTTGGACAGGCCAGAACACCGGGGAGCTGTTTTTT
TRBV19,TRBJ1-4,-,few,CASSNKREKLFF,TGTGCCAGTAGTAATAAGAGGGAAAAACTGTTTTTT
TRBV9,TRBJ2-7,TRBD2,-,CASSDGLAGLSYEQYF,TGTGCCAGCAGTGACGGACTAGCGGGACTCTCCTACGAGCAGTACTTC
TRBV28,TRBJ1-1,TRBD1,-,CASTSGGTEAFF,TGTGCCAGCACTTCAGGGGGCACTGAAGCTTTCTTT
TRBV29-1,TRBJ2-7,-,few,CSVEGDGVTYEQYF,TGCAGCGTTGAAGGGGACGGGGTTACCTACGAGCAGTACTTC
TRBV30,TRBJ1-6,-,-,CAWSTGRLGYNSPLHF,TGTGCCTGGAGTACGGGGAGACTAGGTTATAATTCACCCCTCCACTTT
TRBV18,TRBJ2-7,-,-,CASSLARHREQYF,TGTGCCAGCTCACTCGCGCGACATCGCGAGCAGTACTTC
TRBV6-7,TRBJ2-7,-,-,CARAGTYEQYF,TGTGCTAGGGCAGGGACCTACGAGCAGTACTTC
TRBV19,TRBJ2-7,TRBD1,once,CASSRDRDYEQYF,TGTGCCAGTTCCCGGGACAGGGACTACGAGCAGTACTTC
TRBV19,TRBJ2-5,-,few,CASSIEGRMYQETQYF,TGTGCCAGTAGTATAGAGGGCAGGATGTACCAAGAGACCCAGTACTTC
TRBV30,TRBJ1-1,-,-,CAWSYWMNTEAFF,TGTGCCTGGAGTTACTGGATGAACACTGAAGCTTTCTTT
TRBV15,TRBJ1-1,-,-,CATSRDGGGTEAFF,TGTGCCACCAGCAGAGATGGGGGGGGCACTGAAGCTTTCTTT
TRBV6-8,TRBJ2-7,-,-,CASSFAGSRDEQYF,TGTGCCAGCAGCTTCGCCGGATCGAGAGACGAGCAGTACTTC
TRBV25-1,TRBJ2-5,TRBD1,-,CASRQGRETQYF,TGTGCCAGCCGACAGGGAAGAGAGACCCAGTACTTC
TRBV7-5,TRBJ2-1,-,few,CASSLGGPGLAYNEQFF,TGTGCCAGCAGCTTAGGGGGACCGGGACTAGCATACAATGAGCAGTTCTTC
TRBV6-8,TRBJ1-1,-,medium-sized,CASIREGVTEAFF,TGTGCCAGCATTCGGGAGGGCGTCACTGAAGCTTTCTTT
TRBV19,TRBJ2-5,-,-,CASTTASLGVETQYF,TGTGCCAGTACCACCGCGTCTTTGGGCGTAGAGACCCAGTACTTC
TRBV19,TRBJ2-7,TRBD2,-,CASSPLAGFYEQYF,TGTGCCAGTAGTCCACTAGCGGGGTTCTACGAGCAGTACTTC
TRBV18,TRBJ2-1,-,-,CASSPGGGANEQFF,TGTGCCAGCTCACCAGGGGGCGGGGCCAATGAGCAGTTCTTC
TRBV28,TRBJ1-2,-,once,CASSPQDVGGYTF,TGTGCCAGCAGCCCCCAGGATGTTGGGGGCTACACCTTC
TRBV28,TRBJ2-2,TRBD2,-,CASSLGGRGTKDTGELFF,TGTGCCAGCAGTTTGGGCGGGAGAGGGACCAAGGACACCGGGGAGCTGTTTTTT
TRBV1,TRBJ1-4,-,-,CASSLTGQREKLFF,TGCGCCAGCAGCCTCACGGGACAACGAGAAAAACTGTTTTTT
TRBV5-1,TRBJ2-1,TRBD2,once,CASSFSTGTSGNEQFF,TGCGCCAGCAGCTTTTCAACCGGGACTAGCGGGAATGAGCAGTTCTTC
TRBV14,TRBJ1-1,-,medium-sized,CASSQEGDRTEAFF,TGTGCCAGCAGCCAAGAAGGGGATCGCACTGAAGCTTTCTTT
TRBV6-8,TRBJ1-2,-,-,CASSKQGVYGYTF,TGTGCCAGCAGTAAACAGGGAGTCTATGGCTACACCTTC
TRBV19,TRBJ1-6,TRBD1,-,CASSKDRGLAPLHF,TGTGCCAGTAGTAAGGACAGGGGCCTAGCACCCCTCCACTTT
TRBV19,TRBJ2-1,TRBD2,-,CASSHQSQGLAVYNEQFF,TGTGCCAGTAGTCACCAATCCCAGGGACTAGCGGTATACAATGAGCAGTTCTTC
TRBV11-3,TRBJ1-2,-,few,CASSLDRTMGGGYTF,TGTGCCAGCAGCTTAGATCGTACTATGGGAGGAGGCTACACCTTC
TRBV30,TRBJ2-3,-,once,CAWSLGGGTDTQYF,TGTGCCTGGAGTTTAGGGGGGGGCACAGATACGCAGTATTTT
TRBV29-1,TRBJ2-3,-,-,CSAEDGRARRAQYF,TGCAGCGCCGAGGACGGCAGGGCCCGCCGGGCGCAGTATTTT
TRBV15,TRBJ2-3,TRBD1,few,CATARDRVTDTQYF,TGTGCCACCGCCCGGGACAGGGTCACAGATACGCAGTATTTT
TRBV11-3,TRBJ2-7,TRBD2,few,CASRRTSGGSSYEQYF,TGTGCCAGCCGTCGTACTAGCGGGGGGAGCTCCTACGAGCAGTACTTC
TRBV6-7,TRBJ1-6,-,few,CATLSRGRNNSPLHF,TGTGCCACCCTTTCCCGGGGACGGAATAATTCACCCCTCCACTTT
TRBV11-3,TRBJ1-1,TRBD1,few,CASSRGQGMTEAFF,TGTGCCAGCAGCCGAGGACAGGGAATGACTGAAGCTTTCTTT
TRBV14,TRBJ2-6,-,few,CASSLRGAGANVLTF,TGTGCCAGCAGCCTCCGGGGAGCTGGGGCCAACGTCCTGACTTTC
TRBV5-1,TRBJ2-1,-,once,CASSLEGSNYNEQFF,TGCGCCAGCAGCTTGGAAGGGTCAAACTACAATGAGCAGTTCTTC
TRBV11-3,TRBJ2-3,TRBD1,many,CASSHQTGNGAQYF,TGTGCCAGCAGCCACCAGACAGGGAATGGAGCGCAGTATTTT
TRBV28,TRBJ2-7,TRBD2,-,CASSLYGGGNRGEQYF,TGTGCCAGCAGTTTATATGGCGGGGGAAACCGGGGCGAGCAGTACTTC
TRBV5-1,TRBJ1-2,-,few,CASSLPGPGGNDYGYTF,TGCGCCAGCAGCCTGCCGGGCCCGGGGGGTAATGACTATGGCTACACCTTC
TRBV25-1,TRBJ2-5,TRBD2,-,CASSELRTSEETQYF,TGTGCCAGCAGTGAACTCCGGACTAGCGAAGAGACCCAGTACTTC
TRBV28,TRBJ2-6,-,-,CASSFIRGSGANVLTF,TGTGCCAGCAGTTTTATAAGGGGCTCTGGGGCCAACGTCCTGACTTTC
TRBV11-3,TRBJ2-7,-,few,CASSPSGQWGYEQYF,TGTGCCAGCAGCCCCTCGGGGCAGTGGGGTTACGAGCAGTACTTC
TRBV6-8,TRBJ2-7,TRBD1,-,CAAQQGASYEQYF,TGTGCCGCCCAACAGGGGGCCTCCTACGAGCAGTACTTC
TRBV4-1,TRBJ2-2,TRBD1,medium-sized,CASSQDSMGQGVSTGELFF,TGCGCCAGCAGCCAAGATTCGATGGGACAGGGTGTAAGCACCGGGGAGCTGTTTTTT
TRBV28,TRBJ1-2,-,-,CASSFLAGAGYTF,TGTGCCAGCAGTTTCCTGGCCGGGGCTGGCTACACCTTC
TRBV6-8,TRBJ2-7,-,-,CASSPELPTHWEQYF,TGTGCCAGCAGTCCGGAACTACCTACCCATTGGGAGCAGTACTTC